The clone carrying this T cell receptor (beta chain) was picked up a small number of times. Its antigen remains unidentified. This sample is drawn from a study of T cell repertoires in cytomegalovirus infection. TCRdb reprocessed the reads via MiXCR and lists one record per CDR3 protein. Of some 940,000 distinct CDR3 sequences listed, around 29% are singletons. V dropped 1 base and J dropped 10 bases, with 10 bases sitting between them. Germline values: CDR1 MGHDK, CDR2 SYGVNS. This CDR3 is 13 amino acids long. This chain connects TRBV25-1 to TRBJ1-4; no clear D. The TCR was taken from a human donor in good health (CMV status not recorded). Some clones in this sample may be carry-over from other donors' samples. The material was cultured CD8+ T cells from PBMCs, obtained from culture after CMV antigen stimulation. The CDR3 is CASSELGLGKLFF. As DNA, the CDR3 is TGTGCCAGCAGTGAATTGGGGTTGGGAAAACTGTTTTTT.